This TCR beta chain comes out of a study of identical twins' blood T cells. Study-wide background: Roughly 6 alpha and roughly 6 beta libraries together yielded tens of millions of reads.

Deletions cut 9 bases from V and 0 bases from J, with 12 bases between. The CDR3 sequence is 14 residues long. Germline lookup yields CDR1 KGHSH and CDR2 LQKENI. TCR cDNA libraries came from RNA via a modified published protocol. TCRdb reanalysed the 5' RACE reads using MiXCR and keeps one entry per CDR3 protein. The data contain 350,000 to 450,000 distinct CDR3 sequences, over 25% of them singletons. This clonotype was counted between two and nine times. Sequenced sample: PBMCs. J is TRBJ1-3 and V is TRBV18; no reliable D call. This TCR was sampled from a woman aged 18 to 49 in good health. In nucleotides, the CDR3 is TGTGCCAGTGGTGAGGACGTCTCTGGAAACACCATATATTTT. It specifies CASGEDVSGNTIYF.